This T cell receptor beta chain was captured in a study of cytomegalovirus exposure and HLA in healthy donors. This clone was counted once. Its antigen remains unidentified. There are 14 residues in the CDR3. Germline V gene lookup returns CDR1 GTSNPN and CDR2 SVGIG (reference sequence). After removal of 2 bases from V and 8 bases from J, the junction contained 8 bases not matched to a gene. This cohort consisted of healthy bone marrow donors. PCR used 60 Vbeta primers and 13 Jbeta primers. The assay was immunoSEQ multiplex PCR, and TCRdb's table has in-frame clones only and misses some. Of some 78,000 clones listed, over 70% are singletons. The study's findings and limits: The study found most TCR sequences rare, yet found some public TCRs in many donors.

V gene TRBV30 combines with J gene TRBJ1-2; 10 positions match TRBD1. This sequence was found in a man aged 45-60 years in good health and CMV-seropositive. Material: PBMCs. This CDR3 reads CAWSRDRGRVGYTF. The CDR3 DNA sequence: TGTGCCTGGAGTAGGGACAGGGGTCGCGTCGGCTACACCTTC.